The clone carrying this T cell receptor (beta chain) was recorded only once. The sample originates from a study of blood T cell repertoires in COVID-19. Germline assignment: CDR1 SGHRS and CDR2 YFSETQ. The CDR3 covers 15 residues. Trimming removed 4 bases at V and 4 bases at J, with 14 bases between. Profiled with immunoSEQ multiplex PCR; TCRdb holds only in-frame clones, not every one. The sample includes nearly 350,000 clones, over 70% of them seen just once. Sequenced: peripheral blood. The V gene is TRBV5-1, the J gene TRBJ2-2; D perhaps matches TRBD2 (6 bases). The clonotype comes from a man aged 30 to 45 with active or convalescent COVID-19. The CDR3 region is CASSPSQGGTGELFF. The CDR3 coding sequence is TGCGCCAGCAGCCCCAGCCAGGGAGGCACCGGGGAGCTGTTTTTT.